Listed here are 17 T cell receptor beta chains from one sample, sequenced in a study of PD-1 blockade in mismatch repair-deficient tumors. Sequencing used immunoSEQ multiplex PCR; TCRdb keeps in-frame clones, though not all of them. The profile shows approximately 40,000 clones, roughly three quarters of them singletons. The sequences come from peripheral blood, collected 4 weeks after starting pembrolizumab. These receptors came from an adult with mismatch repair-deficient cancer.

The CDR3 spells CASSPDERDYNEQFF. Here the CDR3 DNA reads TGTGCCAGCAGCCCAGACGAGCGGGACTACAATGAGCAGTTCTTC. The chain carries TRBV4-2 and TRBJ2-1; 7 positions agree with TRBD2. Trimming at V came to 4 bases and at J to 3 bases, leaving 6 bases not matched to a gene. CDR3 length equals 15 residues. CDR1 is LGHNA, CDR2 YNFKEQ, per germline.

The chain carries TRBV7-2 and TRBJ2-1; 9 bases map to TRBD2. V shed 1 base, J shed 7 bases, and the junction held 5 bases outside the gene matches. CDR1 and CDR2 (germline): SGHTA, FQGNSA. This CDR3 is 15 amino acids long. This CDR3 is CASSLVSSGRNEQFF. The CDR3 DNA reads TGTGCCAGCAGCTTAGTCTCCAGCGGGAGGAATGAGCAGTTCTTC. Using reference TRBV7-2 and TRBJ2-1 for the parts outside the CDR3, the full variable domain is GAGVSQSPSNKVTEKGKDVELRCDPISGHTALYWYRQSLGQGLEFLIYFQGNSAPDKSGLPSDRFSAERTGGSVSTLTIQRTQQEDSAVYLCASSLVSSGRNEQFFGPGTRLTVL.

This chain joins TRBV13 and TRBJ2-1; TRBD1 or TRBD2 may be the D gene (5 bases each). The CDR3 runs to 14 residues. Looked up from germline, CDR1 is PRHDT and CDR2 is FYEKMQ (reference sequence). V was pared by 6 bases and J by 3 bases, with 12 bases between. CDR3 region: CASSYSGGYNEQFF. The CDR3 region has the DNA TGTGCCAGCAGTTATAGTGGGGGCTACAATGAGCAGTTCTTC.

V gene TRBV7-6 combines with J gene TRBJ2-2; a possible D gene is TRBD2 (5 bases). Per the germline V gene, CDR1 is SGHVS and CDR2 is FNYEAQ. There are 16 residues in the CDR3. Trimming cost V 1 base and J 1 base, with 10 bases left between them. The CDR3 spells CASSLVGGLNTGELFF. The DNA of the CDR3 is TGTGCCAGCAGCTTAGTTGGCGGGTTGAACACCGGGGAGCTGTTTTTT.

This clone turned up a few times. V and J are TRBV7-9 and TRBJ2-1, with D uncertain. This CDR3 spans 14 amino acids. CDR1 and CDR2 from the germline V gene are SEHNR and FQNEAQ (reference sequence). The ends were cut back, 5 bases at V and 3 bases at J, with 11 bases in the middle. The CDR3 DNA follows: TGTGCCAGCAGCCCCCCGGGTTACTACAATGAGCAGTTCTTC. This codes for CASSPPGYYNEQFF.

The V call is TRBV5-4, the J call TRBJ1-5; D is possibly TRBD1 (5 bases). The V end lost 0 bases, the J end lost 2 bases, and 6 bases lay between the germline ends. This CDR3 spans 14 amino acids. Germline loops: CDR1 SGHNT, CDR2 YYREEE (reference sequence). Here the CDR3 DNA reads TGTGCCAGCAGCTTGGCGGGGGGCAATCAGCCCCAGCATTTT. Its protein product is CASSLAGGNQPQHF.

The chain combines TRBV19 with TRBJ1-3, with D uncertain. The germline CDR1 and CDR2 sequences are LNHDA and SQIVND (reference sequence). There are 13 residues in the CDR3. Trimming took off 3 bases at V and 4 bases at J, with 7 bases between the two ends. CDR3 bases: TGTGCCAGTAGTATGGGTTACGGAAACACCATATATTTT. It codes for CASSMGYGNTIYF.

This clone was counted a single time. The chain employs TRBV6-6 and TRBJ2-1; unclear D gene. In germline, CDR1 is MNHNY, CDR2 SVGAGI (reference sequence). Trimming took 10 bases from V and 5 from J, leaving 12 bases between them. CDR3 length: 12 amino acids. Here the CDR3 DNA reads TGTGCCACCTTGAACCCCGACAATGAGCAGTTCTTC. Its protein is CATLNPDNEQFF.

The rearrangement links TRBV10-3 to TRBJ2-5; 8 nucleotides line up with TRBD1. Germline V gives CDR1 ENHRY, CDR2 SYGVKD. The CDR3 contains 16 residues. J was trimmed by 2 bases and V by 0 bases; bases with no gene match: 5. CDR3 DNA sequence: TGTGCCATCAGTGAGTCGGAAAACAGGGGGCAAGAGACCCAGTACTTC. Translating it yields CAISESENRGQETQYF.

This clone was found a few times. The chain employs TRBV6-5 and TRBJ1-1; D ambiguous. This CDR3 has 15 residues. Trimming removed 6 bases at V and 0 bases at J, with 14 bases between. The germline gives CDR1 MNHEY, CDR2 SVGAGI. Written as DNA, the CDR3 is TGTGCCAGCAGGATGGAAGGTAGTATGAACACTGAAGCTTTCTTT. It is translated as CASRMEGSMNTEAFF.

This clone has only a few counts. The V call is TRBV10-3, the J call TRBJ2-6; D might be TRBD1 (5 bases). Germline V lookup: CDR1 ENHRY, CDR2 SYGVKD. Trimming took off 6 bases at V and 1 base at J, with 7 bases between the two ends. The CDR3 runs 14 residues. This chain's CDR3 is CAISSGSGANVLTF. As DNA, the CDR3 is TGTGCCATCAGCTCAGGGTCTGGGGCCAACGTCCTGACTTTC.

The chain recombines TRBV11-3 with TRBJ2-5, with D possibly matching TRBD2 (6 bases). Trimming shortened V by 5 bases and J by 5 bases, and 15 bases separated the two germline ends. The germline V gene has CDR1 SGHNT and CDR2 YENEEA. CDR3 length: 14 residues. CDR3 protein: CASSLGDFFETQYF. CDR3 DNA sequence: TGTGCCAGCAGCCTAGGGGACTTCTTTGAGACCCAGTACTTC.

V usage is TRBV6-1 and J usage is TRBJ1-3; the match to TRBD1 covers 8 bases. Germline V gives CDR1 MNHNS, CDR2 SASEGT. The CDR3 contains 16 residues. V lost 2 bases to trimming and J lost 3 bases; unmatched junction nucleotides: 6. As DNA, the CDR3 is TGTGCCAGCAGTGAACGATTGGGACAGGTTGGAAACACCATATATTTT. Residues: CASSERLGQVGNTIYF.

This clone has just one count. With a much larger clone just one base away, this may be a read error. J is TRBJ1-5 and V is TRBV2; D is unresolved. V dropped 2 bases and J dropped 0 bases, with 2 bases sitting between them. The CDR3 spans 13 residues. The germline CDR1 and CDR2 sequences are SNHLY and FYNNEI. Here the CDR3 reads CASSESSNQPQHF. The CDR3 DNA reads TGTGCCAGCAGTGAAAGTAGCAATCAGCCCCAGCATTTT.

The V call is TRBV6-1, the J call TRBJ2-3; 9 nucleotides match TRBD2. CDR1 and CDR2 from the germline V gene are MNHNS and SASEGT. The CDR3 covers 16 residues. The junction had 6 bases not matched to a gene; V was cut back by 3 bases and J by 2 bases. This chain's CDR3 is CASSEQAGGPTDTQYF. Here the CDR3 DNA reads TGTGCCAGCAGTGAGCAGGCGGGAGGGCCCACAGATACGCAGTATTTT.

The CDR3 sequence is CASSQGYGLAKNIQYF. The CDR3 nucleotides are TGTGCCAGCAGTCAAGGCTACGGGTTAGCCAAAAACATTCAGTACTTC. This rearrangement joins TRBV7-6 to TRBJ2-4; no clear D gene. V lost 6 bases to trimming and J lost 0 bases, with 15 bases between them. The germline V gene has CDR1 SGHVS and CDR2 FNYEAQ. CDR3 length equals 16 residues.

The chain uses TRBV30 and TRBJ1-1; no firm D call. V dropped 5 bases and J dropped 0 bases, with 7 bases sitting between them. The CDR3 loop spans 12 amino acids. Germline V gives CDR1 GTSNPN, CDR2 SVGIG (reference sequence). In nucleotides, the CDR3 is TGTGCCTGGTCACGGATGAACACTGAAGCTTTCTTT. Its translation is CAWSRMNTEAFF.